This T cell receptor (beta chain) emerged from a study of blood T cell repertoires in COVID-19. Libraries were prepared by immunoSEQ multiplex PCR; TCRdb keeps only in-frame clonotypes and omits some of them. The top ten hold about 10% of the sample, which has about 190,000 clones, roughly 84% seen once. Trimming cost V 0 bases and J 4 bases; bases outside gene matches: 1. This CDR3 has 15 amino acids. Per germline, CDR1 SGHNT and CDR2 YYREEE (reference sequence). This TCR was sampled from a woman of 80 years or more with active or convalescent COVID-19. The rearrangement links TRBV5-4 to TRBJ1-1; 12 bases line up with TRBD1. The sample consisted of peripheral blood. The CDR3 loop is CASSLEGQGATEAFF. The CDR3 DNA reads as TGTGCCAGCAGCTTGGAGGGACAGGGGGCCACTGAAGCTTTCTTT.